These 19 T cell receptor beta chains were all obtained from the same sample, sequenced in a study of regulatory T cells in long-lasting Graves disease. The time point: newly diagnosed GD, antithyroid drugs for less than 3 months. Generation of the TCR library employed RNA extracted from PBMCs. Library construction for TCR beta used iRepertoire HTBI primers and Arm-PCR of CDR3 regions. Each CDR3 protein gets one entry after TCRdb re-called the multiplex PCR reads with MiXCR. The sample records about 440,000 distinct CDR3 sequences, 16% being singletons. The same sample was also studied in work on T cells in Graves' hyperthyroidism and ophthalmopathy.

The sequenced sample was peripheral blood mononuclear cells (PBMCs), obtained at new diagnosis, from a patient treated with antithyroid drugs. Every receptor here comes from a woman in her 30s with Graves disease.

This clonotype turned up a few times. The chain is built from TRBV11-2 and TRBJ2-7; TRBD1 might be the D (5 bases). The V gene lost 2 bases and the J gene lost 0 bases, with 11 bases spanning the gap. The CDR3 covers 15 residues. Germline CDR1 SGHAT, CDR2 FQNNGV. CDR3 region: CASSLSARASYEQYF. CDR3 DNA sequence: TGTGCCAGCAGCTTATCGGCCAGGGCCTCCTACGAGCAGTACTTC.

This clonotype was picked up many times. This chain uses TRBV2 with TRBJ2-3; D not resolved. Trimming stripped 5 bases from V and 2 bases from J, with 11 bases between. CDR3 size: 14 residues. The germline gives CDR1 SNHLY, CDR2 FYNNEI. The CDR3 loop is CASSFDPSTDTQYF. The CDR3 DNA reads as TGTGCCAGCAGTTTCGACCCTTCCACAGATACGCAGTATTTT.

V gene TRBV24-1 combines with J gene TRBJ2-3, with 9 bases identical to TRBD2. Trimming at V came to 4 bases and at J to 2 bases, leaving 6 bases not matched to a gene. Germline CDR1 reads KGHDR; CDR2 reads SFDVKD. The CDR3 contains 16 residues. CDR3 loop: CATSDRLAETTDTQYF. The CDR3 region has the DNA TGTGCCACCAGTGACCGACTAGCGGAGACCACAGATACGCAGTATTTT.

This clonotype was found many times. The CDR3 protein is CASIRDRGANQPQHF. The DNA for the CDR3 is TGTGCCAGCATTAGGGACAGGGGAGCCAATCAGCCCCAGCATTTT. The chain combines TRBV2 with TRBJ1-5, with 10 bases that match TRBD1. From germline, CDR1 is SNHLY and CDR2 FYNNEI. V trimming: 7 bases; J trimming: 3 bases; junction bases outside the gene matches: 6. The CDR3 extends over 15 amino acids.

This clonotype was counted a single time. The gene calls are TRBV19 and TRBJ2-7; 8 bases match TRBD2. V dropped 1 base and J dropped 1; count of bases not matched to a gene: 3. The germline gives CDR1 LNHDA, CDR2 SQIVND (reference sequence). The CDR3 is 15 amino acids. CDR3 coding DNA: TGTGCCAGTAGTATAGCAGCGGGAGTGTCCTACGAGCAGTACTTC. It translates to CASSIAAGVSYEQYF.

Worth noting for this clonotype: This may arise from a read error, as a much more abundant clone is one base away. This chain joins TRBV28 and TRBJ2-4; D remains ambiguous. The CDR3 extends over 14 amino acids. The germline V gene has CDR1 MDHEN and CDR2 SYDVKM. V gave up 1 base and J gave up 9 bases, with 13 bases separating them. CDR3 sequence: CASSLSPPASIQYF. The DNA for the CDR3 is TGTGCCAGCAGTTTATCCCCGCCAGCAAGCATTCAGTACTTC.

There are a few counts of this clonotype. The chain combines TRBV5-4 with TRBJ2-5; 11 bases are shared with TRBD1. Germline trimming cut 3 bases from V and 4 bases from J; bases unmatched to any gene: 5. Germline-derived CDR1 and CDR2 are SGHNT and YYREEE (reference sequence). This CDR3 contains 15 residues. The chain's CDR3 is CASSSEGTGGETQYF. The CDR3 region has the DNA TGTGCCAGCAGCTCCGAAGGGACAGGGGGAGAGACCCAGTACTTC.

In its sample, this clonotype was seen many times. CDR3 bases: TGTGCCAGCAGCCCCGGGACAGGGATCCACGAGCAGTACTTC. This sequence encodes CASSPGTGIHEQYF. The V and J genes are TRBV7-3 and TRBJ2-7, with 9 nucleotides matching TRBD1. This CDR3 contains 14 residues. The ends lost 5 bases at V and 5 bases at J; junction bases unmatched: 7. Germline V gene sequence: CDR1 SGHTA, CDR2 FQGTGA.

The chain has TRBV6-9 and TRBJ2-3; D is undetermined. V lost 3 bases to trimming and J lost 1 base, with 8 bases between them. Germline CDR1 is MNHGY and CDR2 is SVAAGI. The CDR3 length is 14 residues. CDR3 DNA: TGTGCCAGCAGTTACGGCGGCCGCACAGATACGCAGTATTTT. Translated, it gives CASSYGGRTDTQYF.

This clonotype was recorded a few times. J is TRBJ1-6 and V is TRBV20-1; possible D gene TRBD1, 6 bases. V was clipped by 0 bases and J by 6 bases, with 15 bases between them. This CDR3 is built from 16 residues. Germline assignment: CDR1 DFQATT and CDR2 SNEGSKA (reference sequence). The CDR3 spells CSAREPRGATNSPLHF. The CDR3 DNA sequence: TGCAGTGCTAGAGAACCGAGGGGGGCCACTAATTCACCCCTCCACTTT.

This clonotype was picked up many times. The V and J genes are TRBV20-1 and TRBJ1-1; 10 bases fit TRBD1. Germline assignment: CDR1 DFQATT and CDR2 SNEGSKA (reference sequence). V lost 2 bases and J lost 3; bases outside the gene matches: 3. CDR3 length: 14 residues. The CDR3 nucleotides read TGCAGTGCTAGATGGACAGGGGGGTACACTGAAGCTTTCTTT. Protein product: CSARWTGGYTEAFF.

This clonotype was detected ten times or more. V gene TRBV7-9 combines with J gene TRBJ2-7; 11 bases line up with TRBD2. Trimming cost V 5 bases and J 1 base; bases outside gene matches: 7. The germline V gene encodes CDR1 SEHNR and CDR2 FQNEAQ (reference sequence). The CDR3 covers 16 residues. The CDR3: CASSGGLAENSYEQYF. Written as DNA, the CDR3 is TGTGCCAGCAGCGGGGGACTAGCGGAGAATTCCTACGAGCAGTACTTC. Looking up the rest from reference TRBV7-9 and TRBJ2-7 gives the full variable domain: DTGVSQNPRHKITKRGQNVTFRCDPISEHNRLYWYRQTLGQGPEFLTYFQNEAQLEKSRLLSDRFSAERPKGSFSTLEIQRTEQGDSAMYLCASSGGLAENSYEQYFGPGTRLTVT.

In this sample, this clonotype turned up many times. V gene TRBV5-1 combines with J gene TRBJ2-6, with D perhaps TRBD2 (7 bases). The germline gives CDR1 SGHRS, CDR2 YFSETQ. Between the trimmed V and J ends, which lost 4 bases and 2 bases, there was a span of 10 bases. The CDR3 has 15 residues. The CDR3 protein is CASSLGGPGANVLTF. The CDR3 DNA reads TGCGCCAGCAGCCTGGGGGGGCCTGGGGCCAACGTCCTGACTTTC.

This clonotype was detected ten times or more. The rearrangement joins TRBV28 to TRBJ2-1, with D perhaps TRBD2 (6 bases). TRBJ2-5 explains the end of the DNA better; the J call may be wrong. Germline V gene lookup returns CDR1 MDHEN and CDR2 SYDVKM. The CDR3 consists of 12 residues. DNA for the CDR3: TGTGCCAGCAGTCGGGGGAGGCAGACCCAGTACTTC. Protein: CASSRGRQTQYF.

The rearrangement uses TRBV5-1 and TRBJ1-3; D is perhaps TRBD1 (5 bases). The CDR3 consists of 14 residues. The V gene's germline CDR1 is SGHRS and CDR2 YFSETQ. With 4 bases removed from V and 0 bases from J, the gap between germline ends came to 8 bases. The CDR3: CASSEGLSGNTIYF. The CDR3 bases are TGCGCCAGCAGCGAGGGACTCTCTGGAAACACCATATATTTT.

The rearrangement uses TRBV3-1 and TRBJ1-5; D gene ambiguous. The germline gives CDR1 LGHDT, CDR2 YNNKEL (reference sequence). The CDR3 is made up of 15 amino acids. V lost 0 bases, J lost 5 bases, and 11 bases lay in between. CDR3 loop: CASSQDPGVYQPQHF. In DNA, the CDR3 is TGTGCCAGCAGCCAAGATCCGGGCGTCTATCAGCCCCAGCATTTT.

The CDR3 bases are TGTGCCAGTAGAGGGTCTCCGGGACAGGGGGGGGGTGAGCAGTTCTTC. Translated: CASRGSPGQGGGEQFF. The chain joins TRBV19 to TRBJ2-1; TRBD1 aligns across 11 bases. The trim removed 6 bases at V and 9 bases at J, leaving 13 bases unmatched. Germline CDR1 is LNHDA and CDR2 is SQIVND (reference sequence). The CDR3 is made up of 16 amino acids.

In its sample, this clonotype was seen many times. This rearrangement joins TRBV12-3 or TRBV12-4 to TRBJ1-6; possible D gene TRBD1, 5 bases. This CDR3 comprises 17 residues. Between the trimmed V and J ends, which lost 6 bases and 0 bases, there was a span of 15 bases. CDR3 protein: CASSPAHRSSYNSPLHF. CDR3 DNA sequence: TGTGCCAGCAGCCCAGCGCACAGGAGCTCCTATAATTCACCCCTCCACTTT.

At least ten counts were recorded for this clonotype. This sequence joins TRBV7-3 and TRBJ2-7, with 8 bases aligning to TRBD2. The germline V gene encodes CDR1 SGHTA and CDR2 FQGTGA. The CDR3 runs to 14 residues. Trimming took 2 bases from V and 5 from J; bases not matched to a gene: 5. CDR3 sequence: CASSLFAGGDEQYF. Here the CDR3 DNA reads TGTGCCAGCAGCTTATTTGCGGGAGGCGACGAGCAGTACTTC. The full variable domain, rest sourced from reference TRBV7-3 and TRBJ2-7, is GAGVSQTPSNKVTEKGKYVELRCDPISGHTALYWYRQSLGQGPEFLIYFQGTGAADDSGLPNDRFFAVRPEGSVSTLKIQRTERGDSAVYLCASSLFAGGDEQYFGPGTRLTVT.